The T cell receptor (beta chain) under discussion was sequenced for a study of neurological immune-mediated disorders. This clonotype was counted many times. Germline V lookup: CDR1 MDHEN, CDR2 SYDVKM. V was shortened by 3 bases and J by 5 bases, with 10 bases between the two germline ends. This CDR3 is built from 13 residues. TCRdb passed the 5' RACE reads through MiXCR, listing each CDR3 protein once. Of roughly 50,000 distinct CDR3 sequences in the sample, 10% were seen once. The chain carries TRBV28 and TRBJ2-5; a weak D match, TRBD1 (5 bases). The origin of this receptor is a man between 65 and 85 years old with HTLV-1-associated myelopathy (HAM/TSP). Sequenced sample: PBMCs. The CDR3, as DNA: TGTGCCAGCAGTTTTGCAGGGTTGGAGACCCAGTACTTC. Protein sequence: CASSFAGLETQYF. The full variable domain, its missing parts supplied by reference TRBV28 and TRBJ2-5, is DVKVTQSSRYLVKRTGEKVFLECVQDMDHENMFWYRQDPGLGLRLIYFSYDVKMKEKGDIPEGYSVSREKKERFSLILESASTNQTSMYLCASSFAGLETQYFGPGTRLLVL.